The present T cell receptor beta chain was sequenced within a study of T cell responses to AZD1222 COVID-19 vaccine. The CDR3 is made up of 14 amino acids. J was trimmed by 8 bases and V by 4 bases; bases with no gene match: 8. Germline loops: CDR1 SGHDT, CDR2 YYEEEE. Assay used: immunoSEQ multiplex PCR; TCRdb lists only in-frame clones, some missing. The table has 90,000 to 120,000 clones, approximately 86% seen once. Source: peripheral blood, taken on day 0 of AZD1222 vaccination. V gene TRBV5-6 combines with J gene TRBJ1-4, with 7 nucleotides matching TRBD1. The receptor's source is an adult in good health. For the CDR3, the DNA is TGTGCCAGCAGCCCACGACAGGGTAGCGAAAAACTGTTTTTT. This translates into CASSPRQGSEKLFF.